This T cell receptor beta chain was obtained from a study of T cells in Graves' hyperthyroidism and ophthalmopathy. Trimming took off 0 bases at V and 9 bases at J, with 15 bases between the two ends. The CDR3 sequence is 14 residues long. In germline, CDR1 is SGDLS, CDR2 YYNGEE. RNA transcripts were the template for amplifying TCR beta CDR3 regions. Carried out on the TCR CDR3, a first-round RT-PCR used the HTBI primer set. In TCRdb, the multiplex PCR reads were re-called with MiXCR into one record per CDR3 protein. The sample includes hundreds of thousands of distinct CDR3 sequences, approximately 20% seen only once; the top ten take around 64%.

This receptor was taken from a man aged 30-40 years with Graves' ophthalmopathy. The chain is built from TRBV9 and TRBJ2-5; TRBD1 or TRBD2 may be the D gene (5 bases each). The specimen sequenced was blood. CDR3 amino acids: CASSVVEGLGAQYF. The CDR3 nucleotides read TGTGCCAGCAGCGTAGTTGAGGGGCTCGGGGCCCAGTACTTC. Complete variable domain (other parts from reference TRBV9 and TRBJ2-5): DSGVTQTPKHLITATGQRVTLRCSPRSGDLSVYWYQQSLDQGLQFLIQYYNGEERAKGNILERFSAQQFPDLHSELNLSSLELGDSALYFCASSVVEGLGAQYFGPGTRLLVL.